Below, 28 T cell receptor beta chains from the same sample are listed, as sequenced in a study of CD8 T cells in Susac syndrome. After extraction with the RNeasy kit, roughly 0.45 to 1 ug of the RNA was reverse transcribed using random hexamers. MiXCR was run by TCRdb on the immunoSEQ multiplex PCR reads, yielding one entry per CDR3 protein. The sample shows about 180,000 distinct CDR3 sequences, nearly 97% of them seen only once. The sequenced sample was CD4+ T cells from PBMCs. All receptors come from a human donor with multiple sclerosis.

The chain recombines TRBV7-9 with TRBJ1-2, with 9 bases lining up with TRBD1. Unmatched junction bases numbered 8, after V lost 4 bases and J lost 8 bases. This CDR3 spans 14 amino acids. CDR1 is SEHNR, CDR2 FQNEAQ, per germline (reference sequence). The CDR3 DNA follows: TGTGCCAGCAGCTCGGGACAGGGATCCTCCGGCTACACCTTC. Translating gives CASSSGQGSSGYTF.

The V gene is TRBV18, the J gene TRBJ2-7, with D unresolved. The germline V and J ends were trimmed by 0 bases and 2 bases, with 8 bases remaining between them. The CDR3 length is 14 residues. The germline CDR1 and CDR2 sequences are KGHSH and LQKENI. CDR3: CASSPPAATYEQYF. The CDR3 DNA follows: TGTGCCAGCTCACCACCCGCGGCTACCTACGAGCAGTACTTC.

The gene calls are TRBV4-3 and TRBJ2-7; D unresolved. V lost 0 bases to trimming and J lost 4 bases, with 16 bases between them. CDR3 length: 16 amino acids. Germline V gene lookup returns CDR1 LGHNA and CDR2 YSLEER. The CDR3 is CASSQEARGRSYEQYF. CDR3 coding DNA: TGCGCCAGCAGCCAAGAAGCCCGCGGCAGGTCATACGAGCAGTACTTC.

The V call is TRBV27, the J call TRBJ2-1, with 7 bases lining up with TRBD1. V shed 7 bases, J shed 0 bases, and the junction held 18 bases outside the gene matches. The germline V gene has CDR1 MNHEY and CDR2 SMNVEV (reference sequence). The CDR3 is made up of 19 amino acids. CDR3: CASNANRGSAVISYNEQFF. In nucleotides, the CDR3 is TGTGCCAGCAACGCAAACAGGGGAAGCGCCGTTATCTCCTACAATGAGCAGTTCTTC.

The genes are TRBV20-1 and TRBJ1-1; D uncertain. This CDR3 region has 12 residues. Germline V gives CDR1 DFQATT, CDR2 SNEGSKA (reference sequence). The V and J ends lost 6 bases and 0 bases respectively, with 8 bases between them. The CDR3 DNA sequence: TGCAGTGCCGACAACATGAACACTGAAGCTTTCTTT. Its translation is CSADNMNTEAFF.

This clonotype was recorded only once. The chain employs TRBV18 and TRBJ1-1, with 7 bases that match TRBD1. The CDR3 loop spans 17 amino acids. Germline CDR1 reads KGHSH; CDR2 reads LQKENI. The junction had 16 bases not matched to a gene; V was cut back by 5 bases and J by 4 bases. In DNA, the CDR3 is TGTGCCAGCTCATCGAACCGGGACAGCCTTGGGGGCACTGAAGCTTTCTTT. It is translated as CASSSNRDSLGGTEAFF.

This CDR3 is CASSPRDLKPQHF. The CDR3 DNA sequence: TGTGCCAGCAGCCCCCGAGATCTGAAGCCCCAGCATTTT. The chain uses TRBV12-3 or TRBV12-4 and TRBJ1-5; unclear D gene. Deletions cut 6 bases from V and 8 bases from J, with 14 bases between. This CDR3 region has 13 residues.

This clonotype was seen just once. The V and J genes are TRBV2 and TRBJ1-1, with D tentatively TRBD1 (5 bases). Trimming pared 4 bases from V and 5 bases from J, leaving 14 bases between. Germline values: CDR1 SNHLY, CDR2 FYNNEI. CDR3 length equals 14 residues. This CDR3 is CASSVWGDRTEAFF. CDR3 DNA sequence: TGTGCCAGCAGTGTATGGGGGGATAGGACTGAAGCTTTCTTT.

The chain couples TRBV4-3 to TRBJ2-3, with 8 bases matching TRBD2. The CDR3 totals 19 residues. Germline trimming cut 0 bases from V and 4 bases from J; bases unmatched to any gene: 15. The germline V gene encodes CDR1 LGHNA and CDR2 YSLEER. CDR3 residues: CASSQDAFRGGPSADTQYF. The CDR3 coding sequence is TGCGCCAGCAGCCAAGACGCGTTCCGCGGGGGGCCTAGCGCAGATACGCAGTATTTT.

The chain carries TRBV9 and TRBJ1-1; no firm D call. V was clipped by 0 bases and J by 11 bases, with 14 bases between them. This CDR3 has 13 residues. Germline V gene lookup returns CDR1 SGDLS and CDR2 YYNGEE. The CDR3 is CASSVGADGYAFF. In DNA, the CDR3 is TGTGCCAGCAGCGTAGGGGCAGACGGCTATGCTTTCTTT.

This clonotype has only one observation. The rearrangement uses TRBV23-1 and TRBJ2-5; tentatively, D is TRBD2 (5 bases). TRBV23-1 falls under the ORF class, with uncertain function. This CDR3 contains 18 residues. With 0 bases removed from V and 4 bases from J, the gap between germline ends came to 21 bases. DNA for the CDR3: TGCGCCAGCAGTCAATCGGATGTCGGGAAACTACTGGGAGAGACCCAGTACTTC. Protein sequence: CASSQSDVGKLLGETQYF.

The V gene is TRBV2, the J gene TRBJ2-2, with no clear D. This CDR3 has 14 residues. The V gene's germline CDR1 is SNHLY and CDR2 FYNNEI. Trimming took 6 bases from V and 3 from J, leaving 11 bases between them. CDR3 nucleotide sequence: TGTGCCAGCAGGGTGGGCCCCCACACCGGGGAGCTGTTTTTT. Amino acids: CASRVGPHTGELFF. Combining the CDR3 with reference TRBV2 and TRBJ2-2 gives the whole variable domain EPEVTQTPSHQVTQMGQEVILRCVPISNHLYFYWYRQILGQKVEFLVSFYNNEISEKSEIFDDQFSVERPDGSNFTLKIRSTKLEDSAMYFCASRVGPHTGELFFGEGSRLTVL.

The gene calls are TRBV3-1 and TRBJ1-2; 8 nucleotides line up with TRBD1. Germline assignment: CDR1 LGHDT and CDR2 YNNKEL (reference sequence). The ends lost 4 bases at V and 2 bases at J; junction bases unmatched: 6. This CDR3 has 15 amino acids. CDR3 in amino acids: CASSPETGVNYGYTF. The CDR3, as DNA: TGTGCCAGCAGCCCAGAGACAGGGGTCAACTATGGCTACACCTTC.

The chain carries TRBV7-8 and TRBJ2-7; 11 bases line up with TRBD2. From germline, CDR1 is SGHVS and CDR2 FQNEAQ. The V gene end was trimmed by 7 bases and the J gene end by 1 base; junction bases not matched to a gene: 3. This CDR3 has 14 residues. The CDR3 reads CASNLAGGSYEQYF. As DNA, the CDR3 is TGTGCCAGCAACCTAGCGGGGGGTTCCTACGAGCAGTACTTC.

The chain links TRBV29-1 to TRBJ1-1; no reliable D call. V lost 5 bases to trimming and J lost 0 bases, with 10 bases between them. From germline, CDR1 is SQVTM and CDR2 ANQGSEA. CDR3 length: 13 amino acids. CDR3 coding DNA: TGCAGCGTTCACAGTCCTTTGAACACTGAAGCTTTCTTT. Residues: CSVHSPLNTEAFF.

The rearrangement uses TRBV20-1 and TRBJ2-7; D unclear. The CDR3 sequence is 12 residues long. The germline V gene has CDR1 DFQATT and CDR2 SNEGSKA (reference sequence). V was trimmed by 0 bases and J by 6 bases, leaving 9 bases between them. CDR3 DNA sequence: TGCAGTGCTAGAGAACCCACATTCGAGCAGTACTTC. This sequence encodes CSAREPTFEQYF.

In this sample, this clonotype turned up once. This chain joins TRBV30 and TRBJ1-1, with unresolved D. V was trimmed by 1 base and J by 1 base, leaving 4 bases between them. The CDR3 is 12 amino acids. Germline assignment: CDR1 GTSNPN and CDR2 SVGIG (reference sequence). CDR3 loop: CAWSARNTEAFF. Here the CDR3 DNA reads TGTGCCTGGAGTGCCCGGAACACTGAAGCTTTCTTT. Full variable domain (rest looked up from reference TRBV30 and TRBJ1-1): SQTIHQWPATLVQPVGSPLSLECTVEGTSNPNLYWYRQAAGRGLQLLFYSVGIGQISSEVPQNLSASRPQDRQFILSSKKLLLSDSGFYLCAWSARNTEAFFGQGTRLTVV.

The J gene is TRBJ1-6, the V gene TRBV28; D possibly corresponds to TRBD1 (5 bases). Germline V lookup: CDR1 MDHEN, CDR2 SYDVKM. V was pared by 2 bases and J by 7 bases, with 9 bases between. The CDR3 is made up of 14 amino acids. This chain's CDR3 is CASSLNWGNSPLHF. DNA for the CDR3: TGTGCCAGCAGTTTAAATTGGGGCAATTCACCCCTCCACTTT.

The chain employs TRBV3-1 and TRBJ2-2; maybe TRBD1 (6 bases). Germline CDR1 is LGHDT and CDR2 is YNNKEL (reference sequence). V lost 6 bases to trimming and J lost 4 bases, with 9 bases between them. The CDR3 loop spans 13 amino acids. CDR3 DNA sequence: TGTGCCAGCAGACAGGGTCCCACCGGGGAGCTGTTTTTT. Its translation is CASRQGPTGELFF.

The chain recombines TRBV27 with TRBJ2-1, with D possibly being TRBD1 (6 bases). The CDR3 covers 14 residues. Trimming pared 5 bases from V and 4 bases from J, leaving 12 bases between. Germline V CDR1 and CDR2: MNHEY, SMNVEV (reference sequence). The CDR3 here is CASSLPGQYNEQFF. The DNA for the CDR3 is TGTGCCAGCAGTCTCCCTGGACAGTACAATGAGCAGTTCTTC.

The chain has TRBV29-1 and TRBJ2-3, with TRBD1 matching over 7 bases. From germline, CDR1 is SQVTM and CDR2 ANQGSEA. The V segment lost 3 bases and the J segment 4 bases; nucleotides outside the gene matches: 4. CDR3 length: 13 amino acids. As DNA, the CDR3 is TGCAGCGTTGAGAACAGGGGCGCAGATACGCAGTATTTT. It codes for CSVENRGADTQYF.

The CDR3 loop is CASSTGTEAEAFF. The DNA of the CDR3 is TGCGCCAGCAGCACCGGGACAGAAGCTGAAGCTTTCTTT. The V gene is TRBV5-1, the J gene TRBJ1-1; 7 bases align to TRBD1. Germline lookup yields CDR1 SGHRS and CDR2 YFSETQ. V trimming: 4 bases; J trimming: 6 bases; junction bases outside the gene matches: 6. The CDR3 is made up of 13 amino acids. Combining the CDR3 with reference TRBV5-1 and TRBJ1-1 gives the whole variable domain KAGVTQTPRYLIKTRGQQVTLSCSPISGHRSVSWYQQTPGQGLQFLFEYFSETQRNKGNFPGRFSGRQFSNSRSEMNVSTLELGDSALYLCASSTGTEAEAFFGQGTRLTVV.

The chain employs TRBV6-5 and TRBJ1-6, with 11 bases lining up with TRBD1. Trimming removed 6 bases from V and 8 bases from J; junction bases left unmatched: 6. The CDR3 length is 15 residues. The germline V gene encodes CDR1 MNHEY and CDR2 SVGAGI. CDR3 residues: CASRPDRGLYSPLHF. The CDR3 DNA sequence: TGTGCCAGCAGACCGGACAGGGGGCTTTATTCACCCCTCCACTTT.

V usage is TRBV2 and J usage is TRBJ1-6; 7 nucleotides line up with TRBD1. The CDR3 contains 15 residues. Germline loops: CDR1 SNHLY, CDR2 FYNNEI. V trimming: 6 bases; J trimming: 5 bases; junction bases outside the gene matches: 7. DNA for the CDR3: TGTGCCAGCAGCCTACAGGGGAAGGATAATTCACCCCTCCACTTT. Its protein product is CASSLQGKDNSPLHF.

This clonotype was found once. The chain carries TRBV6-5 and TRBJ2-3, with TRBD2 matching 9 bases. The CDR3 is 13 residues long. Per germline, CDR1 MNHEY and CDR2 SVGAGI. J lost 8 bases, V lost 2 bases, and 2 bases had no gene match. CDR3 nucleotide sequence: TGTGCCAGCAGTTACGCGGGGGGGGCTACGCAGTATTTT. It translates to CASSYAGGATQYF.

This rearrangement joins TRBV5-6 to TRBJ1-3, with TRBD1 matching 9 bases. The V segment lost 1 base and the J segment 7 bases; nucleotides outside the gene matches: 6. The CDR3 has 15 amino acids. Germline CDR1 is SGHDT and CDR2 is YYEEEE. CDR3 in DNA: TGTGCCAGCAGCTTGAAACAGGGGGCCTGGAACACCATATATTTT. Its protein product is CASSLKQGAWNTIYF.

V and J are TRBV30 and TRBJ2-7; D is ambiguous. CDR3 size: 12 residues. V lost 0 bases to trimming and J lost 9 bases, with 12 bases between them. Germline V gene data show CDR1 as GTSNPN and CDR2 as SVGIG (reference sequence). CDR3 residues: CAWSVTQPGQYF. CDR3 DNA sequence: TGTGCCTGGAGTGTAACCCAACCGGGGCAGTACTTC.

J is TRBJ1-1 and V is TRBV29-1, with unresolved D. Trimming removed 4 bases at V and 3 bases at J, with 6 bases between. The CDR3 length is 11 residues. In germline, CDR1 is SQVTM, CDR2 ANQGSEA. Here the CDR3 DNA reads TGCAGCGTTGTAGGCTACACTGAAGCTTTCTTT. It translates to CSVVGYTEAFF.